One and the same sample provided the 25 T cell receptor beta chains below, sequenced in a study of T cell repertoires in cytomegalovirus infection. TCRdb re-analysed the reads in MiXCR, keeping a single row per CDR3 protein. The profile shows about 250,000 distinct CDR3 sequences, around 6.4% of them singletons. The sequencing input was PBMCs. These receptors were obtained from a human donor in good health (CMV status not recorded). Some clones in this sample may be carry-over from other donors' samples.

The sample holds a few counts of this clonotype. The gene calls are TRBV12-3 or TRBV12-4 and TRBJ2-7; D might be TRBD2 (7 bases). This CDR3 region has 15 residues. The V end was cut by 3 bases, the J end by 5 bases, with 17 bases between. As DNA, the CDR3 is TGTGCCAGCAGTTTTGGGGGGGGGGGCGTGAACGAGCAGTACTTC. Protein product: CASSFGGGGVNEQYF.

The rearrangement links TRBV5-6 to TRBJ2-2, with no clear D. Trimming removed 4 bases at V and 2 bases at J, with 12 bases between. This CDR3 contains 15 residues. CDR1 and CDR2 (germline): SGHDT, YYEEEE. CDR3 amino acids: CASSTIMVNTGELFF. DNA of the CDR3: TGTGCCAGCAGCACCATTATGGTTAACACCGGGGAGCTGTTTTTT.

This clonotype was detected ten times or more. The chain uses TRBV20-1 and TRBJ2-7; 7 bases agree with TRBD2. Germline V lookup: CDR1 DFQATT, CDR2 SNEGSKA (reference sequence). The CDR3 consists of 14 residues. Losses at the gene ends were 1 base for V and 2 bases for J; bases not matched to a gene: 5. The CDR3 nucleotides are TGCAGTGCTAGAGTTGGGGGGGATGCCTACGAGCAGTACTTC. This translates into CSARVGGDAYEQYF.

In this sample, this clonotype turned up many times. The chain has TRBV20-1 and TRBJ1-1; D is perhaps TRBD1 (6 bases). The CDR3 has 14 residues. Germline assignment: CDR1 DFQATT and CDR2 SNEGSKA (reference sequence). With 3 bases removed from V and 12 bases from J, the gap between germline ends came to 23 bases. CDR3 protein: CSAREIQQGQSSFF. The CDR3 coding sequence is TGCAGTGCTAGGGAGATTCAACAGGGCCAGTCATCTTTCTTT.

The table lists this clonotype with many counts. The chain is built from TRBV28 and TRBJ1-4; 10 bases align to TRBD1. V dropped 5 bases and J dropped 7; count of bases not matched to a gene: 7. There are 15 residues in the CDR3. Germline CDR1 MDHEN, CDR2 SYDVKM. The CDR3: CASSPTGGEGEKLFF. In DNA, the CDR3 is TGTGCCAGCAGTCCGACAGGGGGCGAGGGTGAAAAACTGTTTTTT.

This clonotype occurred many times. This rearrangement joins TRBV12-3 or TRBV12-4 to TRBJ1-2; no firm D call. This CDR3 has 14 amino acids. The V end was cut by 3 bases, the J end by 8 bases, with 16 bases between. In DNA form, the CDR3 reads TGTGCCAGCAGTTTTGGGGTTAGCCTGCGGGGCTACACCTTC. Encoded protein: CASSFGVSLRGYTF.

There are many counts of this clonotype. V usage is TRBV19 and J usage is TRBJ2-1; TRBD2 aligns across 7 bases. CDR1 is LNHDA and CDR2 is SQIVND in the germline V gene (reference sequence). CDR3 length: 15 amino acids. V lost 5 bases to trimming and J lost 2 bases; unmatched junction nucleotides: 6. The CDR3 sequence is CASSVRGDPYNEQFF. The CDR3 bases are TGTGCCAGTAGTGTACGGGGGGACCCCTACAATGAGCAGTTCTTC.

This clonotype was observed many times. The chain carries TRBV7-2 and TRBJ2-7, with TRBD1 matching over 7 bases. The CDR3 has 14 amino acids. V was clipped by 5 bases and J by 6 bases; unmatched bases: 10. Germline CDR1 and CDR2: SGHTA and FQGNSA. As DNA, the CDR3 is TGTGCCAGCAGCCTCGACAGGGTCTCTAGCGAGCAGTACTTC. This sequence encodes CASSLDRVSSEQYF.

This clonotype was recorded many times. V is TRBV7-9 and J is TRBJ1-1; the D gene is possibly TRBD1 (5 bases). Germline assignment: CDR1 SEHNR and CDR2 FQNEAQ (reference sequence). The germline V and J ends were trimmed by 3 bases and 3 bases, with 8 bases remaining between them. The CDR3 is 13 residues long. CDR3 nucleotide sequence: TGTGCCAGCAGCTTGTGGGGCGACACTGAAGCTTTCTTT. This sequence encodes CASSLWGDTEAFF.

Ten or more counts support this clonotype. Written as DNA, the CDR3 is TGTGCCAGCAGCTTAAATGCGGGCGGCGCCGTGGGTGAGCAGTACTTC. Translating gives CASSLNAGGAVGEQYF. J is TRBJ2-7 and V is TRBV7-9; the D gene is possibly TRBD2 (5 bases). With 2 bases removed from V and 7 bases from J, the gap between germline ends came to 21 bases. The CDR3 extends over 16 amino acids. Germline V lookup: CDR1 SEHNR, CDR2 FQNEAQ (reference sequence).

This clonotype has at least ten counts. This rearrangement joins TRBV28 to TRBJ2-1, with D unresolved. Between the trimmed V and J ends, which lost 3 bases and 7 bases, there was a span of 1 base. CDR1 MDHEN and CDR2 SYDVKM come from the germline V gene. This CDR3 has 10 amino acids. The chain's CDR3 is CASSLNEQFF. DNA for the CDR3: TGTGCCAGCAGTTTGAATGAGCAGTTCTTC.

In its sample, this clonotype was seen many times. The genes are TRBV19 and TRBJ2-1; D is perhaps TRBD1 or TRBD2 (7 bases each). Germline V gene lookup returns CDR1 LNHDA and CDR2 SQIVND (reference sequence). V lost 3 bases, J lost 5 bases, and 14 bases lay in between. This CDR3 contains 15 residues. This chain's CDR3 is CASSIRGGLNNEQFF. CDR3 in DNA: TGTGCCAGTAGTATCAGGGGGGGATTAAACAATGAGCAGTTCTTC.

J is TRBJ2-5 and V is TRBV28; TRBD2 matches 13 bases. The CDR3 consists of 15 residues. J gave up 0 bases and V 6 bases, and 1 base lay outside the gene matches. Germline V gene lookup returns CDR1 MDHEN and CDR2 SYDVKM. The DNA of the CDR3 is TGTGCCAGCAGGGGGACTAGCGGGGACCAAGAGACCCAGTACTTC. Its protein product is CASRGTSGDQETQYF.

This clonotype was seen at least ten times. The chain joins TRBV6-6 to TRBJ2-2; D might be TRBD1 or TRBD2, each matching 5 bases. Trimming took off 7 bases at V and 0 bases at J, with 15 bases between the two ends. CDR1 is MNHNY and CDR2 is SVGAGI in the germline V gene (reference sequence). This CDR3 spans 16 amino acids. The DNA for the CDR3 is TGTGCCAGCACCGATGGGGGTCGTACGAACACCGGGGAGCTGTTTTTT. As protein: CASTDGGRTNTGELFF.

In its sample, this clonotype was seen a few times. DNA of the CDR3: TGCAGTGCTAGAGATCGGAGGACTAGCGGGGGGGCCGGGGAGCTGTTTTTT. This translates into CSARDRRTSGGAGELFF. This chain joins TRBV20-1 and TRBJ2-2; 15 nucleotides align to TRBD2. The CDR3 spans 17 residues. CDR1 is DFQATT, CDR2 SNEGSKA, per germline (reference sequence). The trim removed 0 bases at V and 6 bases at J, leaving 5 bases unmatched.

The chain has TRBV10-3 and TRBJ2-5; D remains ambiguous. V lost 0 bases and J lost 0, with 5 bases in between. The CDR3 sequence is 14 residues long. Germline CDR1 and CDR2: ENHRY and SYGVKD. The chain's CDR3 is CAISESEYQETQYF. CDR3 DNA sequence: TGTGCCATCAGTGAGTCAGAGTACCAAGAGACCCAGTACTTC.

This clonotype was recorded many times. The chain has TRBV5-6 and TRBJ2-3; D gene unclear. Germline V gene sequence: CDR1 SGHDT, CDR2 YYEEEE. Between the trimmed V and J ends, which lost 1 base and 6 bases, there was a span of 9 bases. This CDR3 contains 13 residues. The CDR3 nucleotides are TGTGCCAGCAGCTTGCGGCCGGCGGATACGCAGTATTTT. This codes for CASSLRPADTQYF.

There are many counts of this clonotype. The chain is built from TRBV20-1 and TRBJ1-6; 11 bases fit TRBD1. Germline V CDR1 and CDR2: DFQATT, SNEGSKA (reference sequence). The CDR3 extends over 16 amino acids. V lost 2 bases to trimming and J lost 6 bases; unmatched junction nucleotides: 6. CDR3 loop: CSARTDRGLGNSPLHF. The CDR3 DNA reads TGCAGTGCTAGAACGGACAGGGGGCTTGGTAATTCACCCCTCCACTTT.

V usage is TRBV9 and J usage is TRBJ1-1; 7 positions agree with TRBD1. CDR1 and CDR2 from the germline V gene are SGDLS and YYNGEE. This CDR3 is built from 15 residues. Unmatched junction bases numbered 7, after V lost 1 base and J lost 4 bases. CDR3 in amino acids: CASSVQGGDGTEAFF. In DNA form, the CDR3 reads TGTGCCAGCAGCGTACAGGGGGGTGATGGCACTGAAGCTTTCTTT.

The chain employs TRBV10-3 and TRBJ1-3, with TRBD1 matching 9 bases. The CDR3 consists of 14 residues. J gave up 2 bases and V 8 bases, and 4 bases lay outside the gene matches. Germline V gene data show CDR1 as ENHRY and CDR2 as SYGVKD. The CDR3 sequence is CAIRGQGTGNTIYF. In DNA form, the CDR3 reads TGTGCCATCCGCGGACAGGGGACTGGAAACACCATATATTTT.

In this sample, this clonotype turned up many times. This chain connects TRBV20-1 to TRBJ2-1, with D possibly being TRBD1 or TRBD2 (6 bases each). The V gene's germline CDR1 is DFQATT and CDR2 SNEGSKA (reference sequence). Trimming removed 6 bases at V and 5 bases at J, with 20 bases between. The CDR3 runs 15 residues. DNA for the CDR3: TGCAGTGCGGGGTCGCCGGGGGCAAGTCACAATGAGCAGTTCTTC. It codes for CSAGSPGASHNEQFF.

This clonotype was counted ten times or more. The DNA of the CDR3 is TGTGCCAGCAGCCAAGCACCCGGGACAGGGCGTACTGGGGCCAACGTCCTGACTTTC. The encoded protein is CASSQAPGTGRTGANVLTF. This rearrangement joins TRBV14 to TRBJ2-6; 9 positions agree with TRBD1. The V segment lost 1 base and the J segment 2 bases; nucleotides outside the gene matches: 9. This CDR3 comprises 19 residues. Germline values: CDR1 SGHDN, CDR2 FVKESK.

This clonotype was recorded a few times. The V and J genes are TRBV20-1 and TRBJ2-7; 10 bases line up with TRBD1. Germline CDR1 reads DFQATT; CDR2 reads SNEGSKA (reference sequence). With V trimmed by 0 bases and J by 5 bases, 7 bases remained unmatched. The CDR3 consists of 15 residues. This CDR3 is CSARDLGQGMNEQYF. CDR3 in DNA: TGCAGTGCTAGAGATTTGGGACAGGGGATGAACGAGCAGTACTTC.

This clonotype was found many times. The chain employs TRBV4-2 and TRBJ1-1; 10 nucleotides agree with TRBD1. The junction had 1 base not matched to a gene; V was cut back by 1 base and J by 5 bases. Germline CDR1 reads LGHNA; CDR2 reads YNFKEQ. The CDR3 has 14 amino acids. The CDR3 protein is CASSQGDRGTEAFF. The CDR3 DNA sequence: TGTGCCAGCAGCCAAGGGGACAGGGGAACTGAAGCTTTCTTT.

This clonotype was picked up many times. The chain employs TRBV5-6 and TRBJ2-7; D is unresolved. V was cut by 2 bases and J by 5 bases, with 14 bases left in between. Germline lookup yields CDR1 SGHDT and CDR2 YYEEEE. The CDR3 has 14 amino acids. The chain's CDR3 is CASSFTNAFHEQYF. DNA of the CDR3: TGTGCCAGCAGCTTCACAAACGCTTTCCACGAGCAGTACTTC.